These 8 T cell receptor beta chains were all obtained from the same sample, sequenced in a study of T cells in Graves' hyperthyroidism and ophthalmopathy. RNA transcripts provided the source from which TCR beta CDR3 regions were amplified. HTBI primers drove first-round RT-PCR of the TCR CDR3. TCRdb fed the multiplex PCR reads into MiXCR, producing one record per CDR3 protein. The profile covers about 640,000 distinct CDR3 sequences, with less than 25% appearing a single time and 34% taken by the ten largest. The sample comprised blood. The receptor source for this set is a man aged 30 to 45 with Graves' ophthalmopathy.

A few counts support this clonotype. This rearrangement joins TRBV14 to TRBJ2-5; D is possibly TRBD2 (5 bases). Germline V gene sequence: CDR1 SGHDN, CDR2 FVKESK. The V end was cut by 5 bases, the J end by 5 bases, with 18 bases between. CDR3 size: 15 residues. CDR3 sequence (DNA): TGTGCCAGCAGCGTCCGGGGAATTGGGCGCGAGACCCAGTACTTC. The encoded protein is CASSVRGIGRETQYF.

This clonotype has more than one count but fewer than ten. The V gene is TRBV6-1, the J gene TRBJ1-5; D is unresolved. The germline V gene has CDR1 MNHNS and CDR2 SASEGT. The CDR3 loop spans 13 amino acids. V shed 6 bases and J shed 10 bases, with 16 bases lying between them. The CDR3 spells CASRTSHLFPQHF. Here the CDR3 DNA reads TGTGCCAGCAGAACCAGTCACCTGTTCCCCCAGCATTTT.

The J gene is TRBJ1-1, the V gene TRBV18, with D possibly matching TRBD1 (5 bases). V gave up 2 bases and J gave up 6 bases, with 19 bases separating them. This CDR3 comprises 16 residues. Germline lookup yields CDR1 KGHSH and CDR2 LQKENI. The CDR3 sequence is CASSPGNKGRGSEAFF. Here the CDR3 DNA reads TGTGCCAGCTCACCAGGGAATAAGGGGCGCGGTTCTGAAGCTTTCTTT.

The CDR3 DNA follows: TGTGCCAGCAGCTCGGGACTAGCGGGGAAATACGAGCAGTACTTC. Translation: CASSSGLAGKYEQYF. This rearrangement joins TRBV7-9 to TRBJ2-7; TRBD2 aligns across 13 bases. The CDR3 length is 15 residues. The V and J ends lost 4 bases and 4 bases, in that order; junction bases with no gene match: 4. Germline assignment: CDR1 SEHNR and CDR2 FQNEAQ (reference sequence).

The V call is TRBV9, the J call TRBJ2-2; D is perhaps TRBD1 or TRBD2 (5 bases each). V dropped 5 bases and J dropped 4 bases, with 21 bases sitting between them. The germline CDR1 and CDR2 sequences are SGDLS and YYNGEE. The CDR3 covers 17 residues. The CDR3 DNA reads as TGTGCCAGCAGTATCGATTCTTGGGCAGGGACCACCGGGGAGCTGTTTTTT. Translating it yields CASSIDSWAGTTGELFF.

This clonotype showed up many times. The chain recombines TRBV11-2 with TRBJ2-5; the D is unclear. CDR1 is SGHAT and CDR2 is FQNNGV in the germline V gene. With 4 bases removed from V and 2 bases from J, the gap between germline ends came to 20 bases. This CDR3 is built from 17 residues. The CDR3 is CASSSHWQLVGQETQYF. The CDR3 DNA follows: TGTGCCAGCAGCTCACACTGGCAACTGGTCGGGCAAGAGACCCAGTACTTC.

CDR3 in DNA: TGTGCCAGCAGCCAACGGATCAGGTCCTACAATGAGCAGTTCTTC. Translated, it gives CASSQRIRSYNEQFF. The V gene is TRBV14, the J gene TRBJ2-1; D not resolved. The CDR3 is 15 amino acids. The V gene lost 2 bases and the J gene lost 1 base, with 9 bases spanning the gap. CDR1 and CDR2 from the germline V gene are SGHDN and FVKESK.

The sample holds a few counts of this clonotype. The chain uses TRBV3-1 and TRBJ2-1, with 8 bases that match TRBD2. CDR1 is LGHDT, CDR2 YNNKEL, per germline (reference sequence). CDR3 length: 18 residues. The V gene end was trimmed by 3 bases and the J gene end by 5 bases; junction bases not matched to a gene: 15. This CDR3 is CASSQGPPGEREHNEQFF. The CDR3 bases are TGTGCCAGCAGCCAGGGACCCCCCGGGGAGCGGGAGCACAATGAGCAGTTCTTC.